This T cell receptor beta chain is from a study of T cell responses to AZD1222 COVID-19 vaccine. General observations from the study: Mostly white British, mostly female donors; authors suggested clonal diversity may be underestimated.

The protocol was immunoSEQ multiplex PCR, while the TCRdb copy is restricted to in-frame clones and leaves out a portion. The data contain about 100,000 clones, about 86% of them singletons. The V and J ends lost 3 bases and 6 bases respectively, with 20 bases between them. This CDR3 has 16 amino acids. Germline CDR1 and CDR2: LGHDT and YNNKEL (reference sequence). As to this clone: No antigen is known for it.

The sequencing used peripheral blood, collected on day 0 of AZD1222 vaccination. This chain uses TRBV3-1 (or the pseudogene TRBV3-2) with TRBJ1-2, with D possibly being TRBD1 (5 bases). The source is an adult in good health. For the CDR3, the DNA is TGTGCCAGCAGCCAGCTGGGGTCGGAGGGGCGAGATGGCTACACCTTC. This codes for CASSQLGSEGRDGYTF.